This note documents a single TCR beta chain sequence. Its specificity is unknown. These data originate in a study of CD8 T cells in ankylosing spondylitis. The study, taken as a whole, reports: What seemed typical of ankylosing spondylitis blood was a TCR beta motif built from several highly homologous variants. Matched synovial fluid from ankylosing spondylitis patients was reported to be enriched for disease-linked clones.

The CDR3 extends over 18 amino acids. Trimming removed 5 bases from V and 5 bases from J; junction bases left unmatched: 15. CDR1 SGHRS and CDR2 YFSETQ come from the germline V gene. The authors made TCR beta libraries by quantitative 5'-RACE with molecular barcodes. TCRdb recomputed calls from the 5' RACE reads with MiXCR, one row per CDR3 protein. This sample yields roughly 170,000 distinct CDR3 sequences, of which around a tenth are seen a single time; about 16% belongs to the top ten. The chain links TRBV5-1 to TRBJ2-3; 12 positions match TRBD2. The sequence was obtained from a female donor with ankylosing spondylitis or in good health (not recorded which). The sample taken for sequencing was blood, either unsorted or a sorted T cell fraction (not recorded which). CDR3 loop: CASRRGLAGLLGEDTQYF. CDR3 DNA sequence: TGCGCCAGCAGACGAGGACTAGCGGGACTTCTTGGGGAAGATACGCAGTATTTT.